This T cell receptor (beta chain) was sequenced for a study of early T cells in non-severe SARS-CoV-2 infection. Study-level findings and limits: The matching step, a VDJdb search, favored anti-spike CD8 responses and missed private and CD4 specificities.

V lost 3 bases to trimming and J lost 1 base, with 4 bases between them. The CDR3 extends over 12 amino acids. Of note for this clonotype: The antigen remains unidentified.

Unique molecular identifier tags were affixed to discrete cDNA molecules. Via MiXCR, TCRdb re-called the 5' RACE reads, giving one row per CDR3 protein. Of some 48,000 distinct CDR3 sequences listed, more than 6.5% were seen once; the top ten hold 5.8%. The V call is TRBV12-3 or TRBV12-4, the J call TRBJ2-7; no reliable D call. Specimen: whole blood. The source is an adult who was a healthcare worker with PCR-confirmed SARS-CoV-2 infection or an uninfected control (not recorded which). CDR3 DNA sequence: TGTGCCAGCAGTTTCGCATCCTACGAGCAGTACTTC. This translates into CASSFASYEQYF.